This TCR beta chain was obtained from a study of T cell responses to AZD1222 COVID-19 vaccine. Libraries were prepared by immunoSEQ multiplex PCR; TCRdb keeps only in-frame clonotypes and omits some of them. The sample lists under 140,000 clones; roughly 92% were seen once. Second-dose groups at about 4 or about 12 weeks were pooled. The clonotype originates from an adult who received the AZD1222 COVID-19 vaccine. The input for sequencing was peripheral blood, taken 28 days after the second AZD1222 dose.

The CDR3 DNA follows: TGTGCCAGCGGACTTGTTGGTGGCACTGAAGCTTTCTTT. Translation: CASGLVGGTEAFF. The chain recombines TRBV19 with TRBJ1-1; no firm D call. The CDR3 contains 13 residues. The germline V gene encodes CDR1 LNHDA and CDR2 SQIVND (reference sequence). V was shortened by 9 bases and J by 4 bases, with 15 bases between the two germline ends.